The 26 T cell receptor beta chains below all came from one sample that was sequenced in a study of blood T cell repertoires in COVID-19. This table comes from immunoSEQ multiplex PCR, and its TCRdb copy is limited to in-frame clones, with some not included. The sample includes 150,000 to 160,000 clones, roughly 80% of them seen just once. Sequencing input: peripheral blood. The source of these receptors is a man in his 60s with acute or convalescent COVID-19.

This clone occurred once. The chain carries TRBV6-5 and TRBJ1-2; 9 bases match TRBD1. V was pared by 0 bases and J by 4 bases, with 6 bases of the junction left unmatched. There are 16 residues in the CDR3. Per germline, CDR1 MNHEY and CDR2 SVGAGI. The CDR3 DNA follows: TGTGCCAGCAGTTACTCTCAGACAGGGGGGCTCTATGGCTACACCTTC. It specifies CASSYSQTGGLYGYTF.

The rearrangement links TRBV6-1 to TRBJ1-6; D is possibly TRBD1 (6 bases). With 4 bases removed from V and 0 bases from J, the gap between germline ends came to 13 bases. This CDR3 has 17 residues. CDR1 and CDR2 from the germline V gene are MNHNS and SASEGT. The chain's CDR3 is CASSGRQVSSYNSPLHF. In DNA form, the CDR3 reads TGTGCCAGCAGTGGTCGACAGGTTAGCTCCTATAATTCACCCCTCCACTTT.

This clone was seen just once. V and J are TRBV6-5 and TRBJ2-5; 7 nucleotides line up with TRBD1. V gave up 5 bases and J gave up 0 bases; unmatched junction bases: 6. The CDR3 is made up of 15 amino acids. CDR1 and CDR2 (germline): MNHEY, SVGAGI. CDR3 protein: CASSTQGVHQETQYF. The CDR3 coding sequence is TGTGCCAGCAGTACCCAGGGGGTTCACCAAGAGACCCAGTACTTC.

The chain uses TRBV7-2 and TRBJ2-7, with a weak D call TRBD2 (5 bases). There are 13 residues in the CDR3. Germline V lookup: CDR1 SGHTA, CDR2 FQGNSA. V lost 3 bases, J lost 4 bases, and 10 bases lay in between. The CDR3 DNA reads TGTGCCAGCAGCTTCGCCGGGAATTACGAGCAGTACTTC. This codes for CASSFAGNYEQYF. Full variable domain (rest looked up from reference TRBV7-2 and TRBJ2-7): GAGVSQSPSNKVTEKGKDVELRCDPISGHTALYWYRQSLGQGLEFLIYFQGNSAPDKSGLPSDRFSAERTGGSVSTLTIQRTQQEDSAVYLCASSFAGNYEQYFGPGTRLTVT.

The rearrangement links TRBV29-1 to TRBJ2-2; TRBD2 aligns across 7 bases. Germline V lookup: CDR1 SQVTM, CDR2 ANQGSEA. The length of the CDR3 is 14 residues. The V segment lost 6 bases and the J segment 0 bases; nucleotides outside the gene matches: 4. The CDR3 DNA sequence: TGCAGCGTCGAGGGACTATCGAACACCGGGGAGCTGTTTTTT. This translates into CSVEGLSNTGELFF.

The rearrangement uses TRBV6-2 or TRBV6-3 and TRBJ2-2, with 8 nucleotides matching TRBD1. V lost 5 bases to trimming and J lost 4 bases; unmatched junction nucleotides: 6. CDR1 MNHEY and CDR2 SVGEGT come from the germline V gene. The CDR3 extends over 15 amino acids. This CDR3 is CASSRTGRSTGELFF. CDR3 in DNA: TGTGCCAGCAGTCGGACAGGGAGGAGCACCGGGGAGCTGTTTTTT.

The chain uses TRBV5-4 and TRBJ1-2; D may be TRBD1 (5 bases). Germline CDR1 SGHNT, CDR2 YYREEE (reference sequence). CDR3 length: 13 residues. V was trimmed by 5 bases and J by 8 bases, leaving 16 bases between them. CDR3 bases: TGTGCCAGCAGTTCTCAGGGTTTTGACGGCTACACCTTC. Encoded protein: CASSSQGFDGYTF. The whole variable domain, remainder taken from reference TRBV5-4 and TRBJ1-2, is ETGVTQSPTHLIKTRGQQVTLRCSSQSGHNTVSWYQQALGQGPQFIFQYYREEENGRGNFPPRFSGLQFPNYSSELNVNALELDDSALYLCASSSQGFDGYTFGSGTRLTVV.

This sequence joins TRBV6-2 or TRBV6-3 and TRBJ2-1; perhaps TRBD2 as D (6 bases). This CDR3 region has 13 residues. The germline V gene encodes CDR1 MNHEY and CDR2 SVGEGT. V was trimmed by 5 bases and J by 4 bases, leaving 9 bases between them. CDR3 sequence reads: CASSTRGYNEQFF. The CDR3 nucleotides read TGTGCCAGCAGTACCCGGGGGTACAATGAGCAGTTCTTC.

This clone was seen only a few times. This chain connects TRBV19 to TRBJ1-2, with D possibly matching TRBD1 (5 bases). In germline, CDR1 is LNHDA, CDR2 SQIVND (reference sequence). The V and J ends lost 8 bases and 7 bases respectively, with 11 bases between them. The CDR3 is made up of 11 amino acids. For the CDR3, the DNA is TGTGCCAGTTCAGGGATGAGTGGCTACACCTTC. This gives the protein CASSGMSGYTF.

This clone was picked up one time. The rearrangement joins TRBV14 to TRBJ1-1, with TRBD1 identical over 7 bases. The germline V gene encodes CDR1 SGHDN and CDR2 FVKESK. The V segment lost 6 bases and the J segment 1 base; nucleotides outside the gene matches: 2. This CDR3 region has 13 residues. CDR3 amino acids: CASRGTANTEAFF. In DNA form, the CDR3 reads TGTGCCAGCAGGGGGACAGCGAACACTGAAGCTTTCTTT.

The chain recombines TRBV7-6 with TRBJ2-3, with TRBD1 identical over 7 bases. V lost 4 bases to trimming and J lost 1 base; unmatched junction nucleotides: 8. Germline values: CDR1 SGHVS, CDR2 FNYEAQ. The CDR3 extends over 16 amino acids. CDR3 DNA: TGTGCCAGCAGCTCCTCGAATCAGGGGGGCACAGATACGCAGTATTTT. Encoded protein: CASSSSNQGGTDTQYF.

The chain uses TRBV24-1 and TRBJ1-2; D possibly corresponds to TRBD1 (5 bases). Between the trimmed V and J ends, which lost 4 bases and 4 bases, there was a span of 15 bases. CDR1 is KGHDR and CDR2 is SFDVKD in the germline V gene. The CDR3 has 15 residues. The CDR3 is CATSDPAGLTYGYTF. CDR3 bases: TGTGCCACCAGTGACCCCGCAGGGCTTACCTATGGCTACACCTTC.

This chain joins TRBV27 and TRBJ2-7; a weak D match, TRBD1 (5 bases). Germline V gives CDR1 MNHEY, CDR2 SMNVEV (reference sequence). V was clipped by 0 bases and J by 7 bases, with 19 bases between them. CDR3 size: 16 residues. The CDR3 protein is CASSLSFGQFLREQYF. In DNA form, the CDR3 reads TGTGCCAGCAGTTTATCGTTCGGACAATTCCTACGAGAGCAGTACTTC.

The V call is TRBV28, the J call TRBJ2-2; 7 nucleotides agree with TRBD2. This CDR3 is built from 16 residues. Trimming took 10 bases from V and 4 from J; bases not matched to a gene: 15. The germline V gene encodes CDR1 MDHEN and CDR2 SYDVKM. The CDR3 sequence is CATLSPAGAITGELFF. The CDR3 DNA reads TGTGCCACCCTCTCCCCGGCGGGAGCGATCACCGGGGAGCTGTTTTTT. The complete variable domain, with remaining parts taken from reference TRBV28 and TRBJ2-2, reads DVKVTQSSRYLVKRTGEKVFLECVQDMDHENMFWYRQDPGLGLRLIYFSYDVKMKEKGDIPEGYSVSREKKERFSLILESASTNQTSMYLCATLSPAGAITGELFFGEGSRLTVL.

For the CDR3, the DNA is TGTGCCAGAGGGGGGACAGGTGTCAATGAGCAGTTCTTC. Amino acids: CARGGTGVNEQFF. The V gene is TRBV7-2, the J gene TRBJ2-1; 8 nucleotides line up with TRBD1. Germline loops: CDR1 SGHTA, CDR2 FQGNSA. CDR3 length: 13 amino acids. The J segment lost 6 bases and the V segment lost 9 bases, leaving 7 bases of the junction unmatched.

The chain couples TRBV30 to TRBJ1-4, with D uncertain. The CDR3 is 17 amino acids. Trimming shortened V by 3 bases and J by 0 bases, and 17 bases separated the two germline ends. Germline CDR1 is GTSNPN and CDR2 is SVGIG (reference sequence). CDR3 nucleotide sequence: TGTGCCTGGAGGGGGTGGGAGGAAACTGCAACTAATGAAAAACTGTTTTTT. Its protein product is CAWRGWEETATNEKLFF.

The rearrangement links TRBV28 to TRBJ2-3; 10 bases line up with TRBD2. The CDR3 extends over 14 amino acids. The J segment lost 4 bases and the V segment lost 9 bases, leaving 7 bases of the junction unmatched. The V gene's germline CDR1 is MDHEN and CDR2 SYDVKM. In DNA form, the CDR3 reads TGTGCCAGTCGTCGGACTAGCGGACCAGATACGCAGTATTTT. This codes for CASRRTSGPDTQYF. The whole variable domain, remainder taken from reference TRBV28 and TRBJ2-3, is DVKVTQSSRYLVKRTGEKVFLECVQDMDHENMFWYRQDPGLGLRLIYFSYDVKMKEKGDIPEGYSVSREKKERFSLILESASTNQTSMYLCASRRTSGPDTQYFGPGTRLTVL.

The chain links TRBV19 to TRBJ2-3; 9 nucleotides align to TRBD1. The J segment lost 1 base and the V segment lost 3 bases, leaving 11 bases of the junction unmatched. Germline V gene lookup returns CDR1 LNHDA and CDR2 SQIVND (reference sequence). This CDR3 has 18 residues. Written as DNA, the CDR3 is TGTGCCAGTAGTATGTCCCACAGGGGGCTAGGGGGCACAGATACGCAGTATTTT. It specifies CASSMSHRGLGGTDTQYF.

The chain links TRBV6-5 to TRBJ1-2; TRBD1 aligns across 9 bases. This CDR3 is 15 amino acids long. Germline lookup yields CDR1 MNHEY and CDR2 SVGAGI. After removal of 2 bases from V and 3 bases from J, the junction contained 4 bases not matched to a gene. CDR3 amino acids: CASSYGTGIYYGYTF. The CDR3 nucleotides read TGTGCCAGCAGTTACGGGACAGGGATATACTATGGCTACACCTTC.

This clone appeared once. The chain uses TRBV7-9 and TRBJ1-1; weak D call: TRBD1 (5 bases). V lost 5 bases to trimming and J lost 6 bases, with 16 bases between them. CDR1 is SEHNR, CDR2 FQNEAQ, per germline (reference sequence). The CDR3 spans 14 residues. CDR3 sequence reads: CASSRDSNLAEAFF. In nucleotides, the CDR3 is TGTGCCAGCAGCCGGGACTCCAACTTGGCTGAAGCTTTCTTT.

V gene TRBV5-4 combines with J gene TRBJ2-1, with 11 nucleotides matching TRBD1. Germline loops: CDR1 SGHNT, CDR2 YYREEE (reference sequence). The CDR3 has 16 residues. The ends lost 4 bases at V and 8 bases at J; junction bases unmatched: 11. CDR3 protein: CASSQDRGRGAHEQFF. DNA for the CDR3: TGTGCCAGCAGCCAGGACAGGGGGCGCGGTGCGCATGAGCAGTTCTTC.

In its sample, this clone was seen once. The chain is built from TRBV23-1 and TRBJ2-7, with a tentative D call TRBD1 (6 bases). TRBV23-1 is an ORF; its function is uncertain. Trimming pared 2 bases from V and 2 bases from J, leaving 13 bases between. The CDR3 has 15 amino acids. The CDR3 region is CASSQRAGVPYEQYF. The CDR3 nucleotides are TGCGCCAGCAGTCAACGGGCAGGGGTGCCCTACGAGCAGTACTTC.

The rearrangement links TRBV10-3 to TRBJ2-1, with 7 bases matching TRBD1. The CDR3 spans 16 residues. The germline gives CDR1 ENHRY, CDR2 SYGVKD. Trimming at V came to 6 bases and at J to 0 bases, leaving 8 bases not matched to a gene. CDR3 in amino acids: CAIREGGRSSYNEQFF. CDR3 nucleotides: TGTGCCATCAGGGAAGGGGGCCGTAGCTCCTACAATGAGCAGTTCTTC.

The chain links TRBV10-3 to TRBJ1-5; 9 bases line up with TRBD1. The germline gives CDR1 ENHRY, CDR2 SYGVKD. The CDR3 consists of 13 residues. V lost 11 bases and J lost 7; bases outside the gene matches: 9. CDR3 coding DNA: TGTGCCGCCAGGACAGGGGATGACCAGCCCCAGCATTTT. It yields the protein CAARTGDDQPQHF.

This chain links TRBV11-2 with TRBJ2-7, with a tentative D call TRBD1 (7 bases). CDR3 length equals 16 residues. V was pared by 5 bases and J by 0 bases, with 17 bases between. In germline, CDR1 is SGHAT, CDR2 FQNNGV. The CDR3 spells CASSRGPAGSSYEQYF. CDR3 DNA: TGTGCCAGCAGCAGGGGGCCGGCGGGATCCTCCTACGAGCAGTACTTC.

The chain joins TRBV23-1 to TRBJ2-7, with D possibly TRBD1 on 6 matching bases. TRBV23-1 is noted as an ORF with a role that remains uncertain. Trimming pared 4 bases from V and 4 bases from J, leaving 20 bases between. This CDR3 spans 16 amino acids. CDR3 residues: CASSPFQGNSLYEQYF. The CDR3 nucleotides read TGCGCCAGCAGTCCGTTCCAGGGGAACTCCTTGTACGAGCAGTACTTC.